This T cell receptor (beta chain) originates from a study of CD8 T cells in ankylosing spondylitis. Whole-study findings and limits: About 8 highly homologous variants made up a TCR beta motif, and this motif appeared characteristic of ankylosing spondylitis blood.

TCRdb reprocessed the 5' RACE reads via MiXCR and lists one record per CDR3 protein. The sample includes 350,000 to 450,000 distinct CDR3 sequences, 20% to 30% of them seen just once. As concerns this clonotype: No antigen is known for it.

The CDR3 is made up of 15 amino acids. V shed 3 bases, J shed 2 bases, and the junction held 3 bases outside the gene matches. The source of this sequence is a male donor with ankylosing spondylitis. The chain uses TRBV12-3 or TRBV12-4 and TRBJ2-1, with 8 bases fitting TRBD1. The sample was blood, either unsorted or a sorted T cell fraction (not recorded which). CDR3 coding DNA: TGTGCCAGCAGTTTCCGGGACAGGCCCTACAATGAGCAGTTCTTC. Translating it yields CASSFRDRPYNEQFF.